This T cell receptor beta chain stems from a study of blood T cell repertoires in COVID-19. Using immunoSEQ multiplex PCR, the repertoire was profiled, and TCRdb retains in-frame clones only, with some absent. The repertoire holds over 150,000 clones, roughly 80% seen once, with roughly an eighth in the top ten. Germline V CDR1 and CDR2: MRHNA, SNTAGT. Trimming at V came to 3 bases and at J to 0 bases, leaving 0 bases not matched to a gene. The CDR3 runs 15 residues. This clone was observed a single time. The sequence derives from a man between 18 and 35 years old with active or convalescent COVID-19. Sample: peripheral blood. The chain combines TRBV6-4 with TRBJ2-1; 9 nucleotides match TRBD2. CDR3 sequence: CASSETSGSYNEQFF. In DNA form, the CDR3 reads TGTGCCAGCAGTGAGACTAGCGGCTCCTACAATGAGCAGTTCTTC.